This is a list of T cell receptor beta chains from one sample in a study of blood T cell repertoires in COVID-19. Profiling relied on immunoSEQ multiplex PCR, and the TCRdb table lists in-frame clones only, not all of them. The table records more than 300,000 clones, 91% of them present only once. Sequencing used peripheral blood. The receptors here all came from a woman aged 18-29 years who had recovered from COVID-19. The CDR3 runs from the conserved cysteine through the conserved F or W. D genes are given only for firm matches. A clone size is listed for some rows: how often the clone was seen (once, few, many), or a class if it is expanded.

J	size	D	V	CDR3	DNA
TRBJ2-3	once	NA	TRBV5-8	CASSAGRGSTDTQYF	TGTGCCAGCAGCGCCGGCCGGGGGAGCACAGATACGCAGTATTTT
TRBJ2-2	NA	NA	TRBV18	CASSPPISPRTGELFF	TGTGCCAGCTCACCACCTATATCCCCTAGAACCGGGGAGCTGTTTTTT
TRBJ1-5	NA	NA	TRBV30	CAWSVGRGAMSNQPQHF	TGTGCCTGGAGTGTAGGGCGGGGGGCAATGAGCAATCAGCCCCAGCATTTT
TRBJ2-3	NA	NA	TRBV4-3	CASSPRGSDTQYF	TGCGCCAGCAGTCCGCGGGGTTCAGATACGCAGTATTTT
TRBJ1-5	NA	NA	TRBV9	CASSVHSNQPQHF	TGTGCCAGCAGCGTACATAGCAATCAGCCCCAGCATTTT
TRBJ2-6	NA	NA	TRBV4-1	CASSQNRVSGANVLTF	TGCGCCAGCAGCCAAAACAGGGTTTCTGGGGCCAACGTCCTGACTTTC
TRBJ2-1	NA	TRBD2	TRBV6-2/TRBV6-3	CASSSRTRGIEKQFF	TGTGCCAGCAGTTCTCGGACTAGAGGGATTGAAAAGCAGTTCTTC
TRBJ2-5	NA	NA	TRBV9	CASSVAGGPETQYF	TGTGCCAGCAGCGTAGCTGGGGGCCCAGAGACCCAGTACTTC
TRBJ2-5	NA	TRBD2	TRBV5-1	CARGRDQETQYF	TGCGCCAGGGGGAGGGACCAAGAGACCCAGTACTTC
TRBJ2-1	NA	TRBD2	TRBV11-3	CASSGLGWTSPHEQFF	TGTGCCAGCAGCGGGCTGGGTTGGACTAGCCCCCATGAGCAGTTCTTC
TRBJ2-1	NA	TRBD1	TRBV7-2	CASSGDRGNLNEQFF	TGTGCCAGCAGCGGCGACAGGGGAAACTTAAATGAGCAGTTCTTC
TRBJ1-5	NA	NA	TRBV30	CAWSVHSNQPQHF	TGTGCCTGGAGTGTACACAGCAATCAGCCCCAGCATTTT
TRBJ2-2	NA	TRBD2	TRBV6-2/TRBV6-3	CASSQGLVDTGELFF	TGTGCCAGCAGTCAAGGACTAGTTGACACCGGGGAGCTGTTTTTT
TRBJ1-6	NA	TRBD1	TRBV6-1	CASSDGQGPYSPLHF	TGTGCCAGCAGTGACGGACAGGGGCCATATTCACCCCTCCACTTT
TRBJ2-5	NA	NA	TRBV4-3	CASSQDRRETQYF	TGCGCCAGCAGCCAAGATCGCAGGGAGACCCAGTACTTC
TRBJ2-1	NA	TRBD2	TRBV5-4	CASSSGAGGYNEQFF	TGTGCCAGCAGCTCTGGAGCGGGGGGCTACAATGAGCAGTTCTTC
TRBJ1-3	NA	NA	TRBV7-9	CASSLARPSGNTIYF	TGTGCCAGCAGCTTAGCCAGGCCGTCTGGAAACACCATATATTTT
TRBJ2-2	NA	NA	TRBV18	CASSPQFSGNTGELFF	TGTGCCAGCTCACCACAGTTCTCAGGGAACACCGGGGAGCTGTTTTTT
TRBJ2-1	NA	NA	TRBV4-3	CASSPGQSSYNEQFF	TGCGCCAGCAGCCCGGGACAAAGCTCCTACAATGAGCAGTTCTTC
TRBJ1-5	NA	NA	TRBV5-1	CASSYWGQGQPQHF	TGCGCCAGCAGTTACTGGGGGCAAGGTCAGCCCCAGCATTTT
TRBJ2-1	NA	TRBD2	TRBV24-1	CATSESTGGHFYNEQFF	TGTGCCACCAGTGAATCCACGGGAGGCCATTTTTACAATGAGCAGTTCTTC
TRBJ2-5	NA	TRBD1	TRBV7-9	CASSPPRGLETQYF	TGTGCCAGCAGCCCCCCCAGGGGGCTGGAGACCCAGTACTTC
TRBJ1-2	NA	TRBD1	TRBV30	CAWSVPLTGGSNYGYTF	TGTGCCTGGAGTGTCCCCTTGACAGGGGGCTCTAACTATGGCTACACCTTC
TRBJ2-1	once	TRBD2	TRBV7-9	CASSTEDRLAGMNEQFF	TGTGCCAGCAGCACAGAGGATAGACTAGCGGGAATGAATGAGCAGTTCTTC
TRBJ1-1	NA	NA	TRBV24-1	CATSDSYRDGRTEAFF	TGTGCCACCAGTGATTCGTACCGGGACGGGAGGACTGAAGCTTTCTTT
TRBJ2-2	NA	NA	TRBV4-3	CASAKGGAGTVGGELFF	TGCGCCAGCGCGAAGGGGGGCGCGGGGACAGTCGGCGGGGAGCTGTTTTTT
TRBJ2-3	NA	NA	TRBV6-5	CASTSGHLYLDTQYF	TGTGCCAGCACCTCGGGACACCTTTACCTTGATACGCAGTATTTT
TRBJ1-6	once	NA	TRBV6-2/TRBV6-3	CASSYNKVNSPLHF	TGTGCCAGCAGTTACAACAAAGTTAATTCACCCCTCCACTTT
TRBJ1-5	NA	NA	TRBV6-2/TRBV6-3	CASSYLRGSNQPQHF	TGTGCCAGCAGTTATTTAAGGGGATCCAATCAGCCCCAGCATTTT
TRBJ2-1	few	NA	TRBV6-2/TRBV6-3	CASSYRLGSYNEQFF	TGTGCCAGCAGTTACCGGCTAGGTTCCTACAATGAGCAGTTCTTC
TRBJ1-2	NA	NA	TRBV28	CASSPSNSGYTF	TGTGCCAGCAGCCCGTCCAACAGTGGCTACACCTTC
TRBJ1-2	once	TRBD1	TRBV6-5	CASSYLLTGTNYGYTF	TGTGCCAGCAGTTACCTTCTGACAGGGACTAACTATGGCTACACCTTC
TRBJ2-2	NA	NA	TRBV5-4	CASSLVRSSVGGELFF	TGTGCCAGCAGCTTGGTTCGGTCTAGCGTTGGCGGGGAGCTGTTTTTT
TRBJ2-3	few	TRBD2	TRBV15	CATSRGGPDTQYF	TGTGCCACCAGCCGGGGAGGGCCAGATACGCAGTATTTT
TRBJ1-1	NA	NA	TRBV5-6	CASSSFSEAFF	TGTGCCAGCAGCTCCTTTTCTGAAGCTTTCTTT
TRBJ2-1	NA	TRBD1	TRBV27	CASSSYQGDRFF	TGTGCCAGCAGTTCGTACCAGGGGGATCGGTTCTTC
TRBJ2-5	NA	NA	TRBV5-1	CASSLAGSEGQETQYF	TGCGCCAGCAGCTTGGCAGGGTCAGAAGGTCAAGAGACCCAGTACTTC
TRBJ1-1	NA	NA	TRBV25-1	CASSGARHTEAFF	TGTGCCAGCAGTGGGGCTCGGCACACTGAAGCTTTCTTT
TRBJ2-1	NA	TRBD1	TRBV9	CASSVNADRVSNEQFF	TGTGCCAGCAGCGTCAATGCGGACAGGGTTTCCAATGAGCAGTTCTTC
TRBJ1-4	NA	NA	TRBV15	CATSRDPGVEKLFF	TGTGCCACCAGCAGAGATCCAGGGGTGGAAAAACTGTTTTTT
TRBJ1-2	NA	NA	TRBV28	CASSWEGGSRYGYTF	TGTGCCAGCAGTTGGGAGGGAGGTTCCAGATATGGCTACACCTTC
TRBJ2-5	NA	NA	TRBV21-1	CASSKERSEREGRREAQYF	TGTGCCAGCAGCAAAGAGAGGTCGGAGCGGGAGGGCCGCAGAGAGGCCCAGTACTTC
TRBJ1-2	NA	NA	TRBV29-1	CSVDPNYGYTF	TGCAGCGTTGACCCGAACTATGGCTACACCTTC
TRBJ1-3	NA	TRBD1	TRBV7-8	CASSSGQAGNTIYF	TGTGCCAGCAGCTCGGGACAGGCTGGAAACACCATATATTTT
TRBJ1-3	NA	NA	TRBV18	CASSPRDRNTIYF	TGTGCCAGCTCACCGAGGGACAGAAACACCATATATTTT
TRBJ2-1	once	TRBD2	TRBV19	CASTDGGRNEQFF	TGTGCCAGTACGGATGGCGGGAGAAATGAGCAGTTCTTC
TRBJ2-3	NA	TRBD2	TRBV27	CASCRGLAGGPGTDTQYF	TGTGCCAGCTGTAGGGGACTAGCGGGAGGGCCAGGCACAGATACGCAGTATTTT
TRBJ1-5	NA	TRBD1	TRBV5-6	CASSLRRDRVGNQPQHF	TGTGCCAGCAGCTTACGCCGGGACAGGGTTGGCAATCAGCCCCAGCATTTT
TRBJ1-1	NA	TRBD1	TRBV9	CASSVETGWDTEAFF	TGTGCCAGCAGCGTAGAGACAGGGTGGGACACTGAAGCTTTCTTT